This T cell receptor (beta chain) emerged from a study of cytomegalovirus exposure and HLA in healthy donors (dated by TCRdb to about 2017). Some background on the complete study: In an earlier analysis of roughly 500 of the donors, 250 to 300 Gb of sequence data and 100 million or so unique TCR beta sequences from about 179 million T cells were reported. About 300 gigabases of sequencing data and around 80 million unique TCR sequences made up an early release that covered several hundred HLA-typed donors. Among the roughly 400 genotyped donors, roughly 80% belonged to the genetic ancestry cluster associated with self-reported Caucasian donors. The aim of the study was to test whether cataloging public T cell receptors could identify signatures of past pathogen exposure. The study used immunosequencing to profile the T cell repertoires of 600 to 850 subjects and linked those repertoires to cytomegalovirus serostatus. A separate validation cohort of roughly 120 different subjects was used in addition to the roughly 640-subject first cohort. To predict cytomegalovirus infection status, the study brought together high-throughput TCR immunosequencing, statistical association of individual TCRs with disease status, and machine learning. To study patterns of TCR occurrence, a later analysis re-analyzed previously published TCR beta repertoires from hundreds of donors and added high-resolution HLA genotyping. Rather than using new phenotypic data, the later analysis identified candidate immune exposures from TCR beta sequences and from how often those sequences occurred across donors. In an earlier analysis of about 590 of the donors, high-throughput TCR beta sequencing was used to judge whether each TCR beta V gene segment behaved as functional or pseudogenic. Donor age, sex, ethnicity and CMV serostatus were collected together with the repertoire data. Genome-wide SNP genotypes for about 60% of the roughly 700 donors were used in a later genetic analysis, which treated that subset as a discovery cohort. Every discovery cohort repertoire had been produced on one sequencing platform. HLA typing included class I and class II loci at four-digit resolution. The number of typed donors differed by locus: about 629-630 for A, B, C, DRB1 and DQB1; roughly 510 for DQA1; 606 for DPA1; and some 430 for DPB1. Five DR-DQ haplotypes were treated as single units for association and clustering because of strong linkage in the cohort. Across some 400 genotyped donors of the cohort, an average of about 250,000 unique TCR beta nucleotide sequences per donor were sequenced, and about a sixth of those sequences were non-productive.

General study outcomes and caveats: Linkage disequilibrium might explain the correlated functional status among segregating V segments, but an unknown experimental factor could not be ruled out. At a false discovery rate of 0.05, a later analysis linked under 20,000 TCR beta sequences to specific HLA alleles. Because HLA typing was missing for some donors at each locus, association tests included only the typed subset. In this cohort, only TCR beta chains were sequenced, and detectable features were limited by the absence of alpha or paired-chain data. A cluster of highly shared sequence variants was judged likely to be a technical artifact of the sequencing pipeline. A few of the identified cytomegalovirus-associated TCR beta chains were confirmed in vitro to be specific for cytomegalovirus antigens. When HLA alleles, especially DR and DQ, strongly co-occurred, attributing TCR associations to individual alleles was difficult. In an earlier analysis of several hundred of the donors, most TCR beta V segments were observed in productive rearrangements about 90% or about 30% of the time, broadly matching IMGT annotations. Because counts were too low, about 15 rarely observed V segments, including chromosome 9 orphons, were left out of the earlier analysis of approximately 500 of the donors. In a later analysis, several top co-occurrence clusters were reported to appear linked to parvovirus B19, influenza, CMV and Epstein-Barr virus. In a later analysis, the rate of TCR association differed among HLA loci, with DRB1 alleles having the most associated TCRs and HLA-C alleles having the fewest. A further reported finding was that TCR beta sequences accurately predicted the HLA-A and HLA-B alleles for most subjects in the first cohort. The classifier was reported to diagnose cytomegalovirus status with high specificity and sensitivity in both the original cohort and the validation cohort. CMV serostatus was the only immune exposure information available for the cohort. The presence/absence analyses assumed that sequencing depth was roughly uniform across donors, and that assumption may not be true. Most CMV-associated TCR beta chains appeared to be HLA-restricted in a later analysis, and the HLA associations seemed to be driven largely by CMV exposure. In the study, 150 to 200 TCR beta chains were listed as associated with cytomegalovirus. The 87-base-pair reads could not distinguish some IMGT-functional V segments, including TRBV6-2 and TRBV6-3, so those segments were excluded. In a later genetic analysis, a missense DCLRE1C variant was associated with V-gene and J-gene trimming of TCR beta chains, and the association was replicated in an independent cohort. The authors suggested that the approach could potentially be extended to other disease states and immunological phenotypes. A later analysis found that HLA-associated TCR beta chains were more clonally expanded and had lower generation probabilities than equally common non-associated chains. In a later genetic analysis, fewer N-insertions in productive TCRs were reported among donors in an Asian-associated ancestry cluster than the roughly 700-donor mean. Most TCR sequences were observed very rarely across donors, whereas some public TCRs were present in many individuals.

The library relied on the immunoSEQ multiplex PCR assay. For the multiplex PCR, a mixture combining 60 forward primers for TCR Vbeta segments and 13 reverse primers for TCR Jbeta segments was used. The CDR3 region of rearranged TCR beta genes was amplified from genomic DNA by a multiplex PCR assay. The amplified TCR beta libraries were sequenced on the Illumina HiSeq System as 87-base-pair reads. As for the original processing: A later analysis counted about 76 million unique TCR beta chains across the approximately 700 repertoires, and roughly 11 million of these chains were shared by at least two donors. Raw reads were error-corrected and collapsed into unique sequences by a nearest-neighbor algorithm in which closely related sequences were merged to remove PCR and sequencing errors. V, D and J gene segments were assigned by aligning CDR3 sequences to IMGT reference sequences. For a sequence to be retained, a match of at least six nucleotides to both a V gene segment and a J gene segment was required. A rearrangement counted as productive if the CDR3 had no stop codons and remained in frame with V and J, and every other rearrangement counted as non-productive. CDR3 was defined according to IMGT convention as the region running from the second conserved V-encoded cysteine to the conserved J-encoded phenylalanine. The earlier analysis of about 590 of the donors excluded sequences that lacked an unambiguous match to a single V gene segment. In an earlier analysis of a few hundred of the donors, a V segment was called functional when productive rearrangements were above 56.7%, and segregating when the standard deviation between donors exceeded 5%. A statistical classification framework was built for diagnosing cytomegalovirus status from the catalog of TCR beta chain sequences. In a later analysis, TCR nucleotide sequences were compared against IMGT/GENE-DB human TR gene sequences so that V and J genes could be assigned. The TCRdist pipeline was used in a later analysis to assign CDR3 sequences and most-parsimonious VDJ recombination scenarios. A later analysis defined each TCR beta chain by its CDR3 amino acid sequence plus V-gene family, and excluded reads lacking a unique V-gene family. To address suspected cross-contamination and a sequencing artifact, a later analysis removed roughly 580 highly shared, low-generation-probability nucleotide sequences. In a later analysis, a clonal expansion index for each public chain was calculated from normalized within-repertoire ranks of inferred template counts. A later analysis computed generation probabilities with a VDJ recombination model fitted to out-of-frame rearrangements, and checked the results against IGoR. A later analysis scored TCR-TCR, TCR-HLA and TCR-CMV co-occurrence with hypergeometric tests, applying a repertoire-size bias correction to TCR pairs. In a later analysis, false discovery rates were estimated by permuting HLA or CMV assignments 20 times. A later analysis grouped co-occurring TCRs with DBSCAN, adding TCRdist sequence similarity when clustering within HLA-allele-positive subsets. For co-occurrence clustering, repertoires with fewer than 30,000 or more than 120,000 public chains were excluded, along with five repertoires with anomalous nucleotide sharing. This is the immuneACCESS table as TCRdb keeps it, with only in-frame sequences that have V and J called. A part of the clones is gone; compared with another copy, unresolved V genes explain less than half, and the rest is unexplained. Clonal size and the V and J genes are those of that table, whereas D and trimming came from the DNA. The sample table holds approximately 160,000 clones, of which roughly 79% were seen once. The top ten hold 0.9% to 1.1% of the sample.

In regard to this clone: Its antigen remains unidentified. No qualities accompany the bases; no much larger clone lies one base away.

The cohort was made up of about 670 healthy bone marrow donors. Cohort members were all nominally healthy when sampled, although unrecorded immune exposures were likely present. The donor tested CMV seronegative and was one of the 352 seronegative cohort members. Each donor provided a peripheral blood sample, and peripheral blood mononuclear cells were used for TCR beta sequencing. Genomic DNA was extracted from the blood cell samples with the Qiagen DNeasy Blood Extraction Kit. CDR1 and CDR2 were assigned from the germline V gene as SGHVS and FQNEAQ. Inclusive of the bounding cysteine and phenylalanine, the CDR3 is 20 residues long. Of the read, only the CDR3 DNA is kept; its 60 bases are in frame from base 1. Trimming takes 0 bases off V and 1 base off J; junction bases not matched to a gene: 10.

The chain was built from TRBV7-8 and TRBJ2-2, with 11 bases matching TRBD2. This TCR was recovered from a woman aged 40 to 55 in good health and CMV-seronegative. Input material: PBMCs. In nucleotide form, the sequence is TGTGCCAGCAGCTTAGCGCGAGGACTAGCGGGCCGCCAGAACACCGGGGAGCTGTTTTTT. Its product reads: CASSLARGLAGRQNTGELFF.